Shown below are 26 T cell receptor beta chains from a single sample sequenced in a study of Graves' ophthalmopathy and Graves' hyperthyroidism. The sequenced template was RNA, covering the TCR beta CDR3 region. After a first-round RT-PCR with HTBI primers, a second-round multiplex PCR was run. TCRdb fed the multiplex PCR reads into MiXCR, producing one record per CDR3 protein. The table records 150,000 to 200,000 distinct CDR3 sequences, around 40% of them present only once. The sample consisted of peripheral blood. These receptors were taken from a man aged 25-45 years with Graves' ophthalmopathy.

This chain links TRBV6-2 or TRBV6-3 with TRBJ2-5, with 8 bases that match TRBD1. Trimming cost V 5 bases and J 5 bases; bases outside gene matches: 10. The CDR3 has 15 residues. The germline V gene encodes CDR1 MNHEY and CDR2 SVGEGT. CDR3 sequence reads: CASSGRGLARETQYF. The CDR3 DNA is TGTGCCAGCAGTGGCAGGGGGCTGGCTCGGGAGACCCAGTACTTC.

In its sample, this clonotype was seen many times. The chain employs TRBV30 and TRBJ1-5, with D possibly called TRBD1 or TRBD2 (7 bases each). The J call is doubtful: the DNA matches TRBJ2-3 better. The CDR3 spans 15 residues. Germline CDR1 reads GTSNPN; CDR2 reads SVGIG (reference sequence). Here the CDR3 DNA reads TGTGCCTGGAGTGAAAGCGGGACAGTGATCAGGCCCCAGTATTTT. Translated, it gives CAWSESGTVIRPQYF.

The table lists this clonotype with a few counts. The chain recombines TRBV11-3 with TRBJ2-7; no reliable D call. The length of the CDR3 is 14 residues. The germline gives CDR1 SGHNT, CDR2 YENEEA. The V end was cut by 1 base, the J end by 4 bases, with 11 bases between. The chain's CDR3 is CASSLAVSRYEQYF. In nucleotides, the CDR3 is TGTGCCAGCAGCTTAGCCGTGTCAAGATACGAGCAGTACTTC.

This clonotype was seen many times. This chain uses TRBV20-1 with TRBJ2-7; D may be TRBD2 (7 bases). Germline V gene data show CDR1 as DFQATT and CDR2 as SNEGSKA (reference sequence). The CDR3 runs 15 residues. V was clipped by 3 bases and J by 4 bases, with 19 bases between them. CDR3: CSARPQGGGFYEQYF. The CDR3 DNA sequence: TGCAGTGCTAGGCCCCAAGGGGGGGGATTTTACGAGCAGTACTTC.

The table lists this clonotype with a few counts. The CDR3 sequence: CASSLADQQYF. In DNA form, the CDR3 reads TGTGCCAGCAGTTTGGCGGATCAGCAGTACTTC. V usage is TRBV12-3 or TRBV12-4 and J usage is TRBJ2-7; no clear D. Trimming took off 3 bases at V and 8 bases at J, with 8 bases between the two ends. The CDR3 has 11 residues.

This clonotype was recorded many times. This chain uses TRBV12-3 or TRBV12-4 with TRBJ2-5; the D is unclear. V was shortened by 1 base and J by 5 bases, with 8 bases between the two germline ends. CDR3 length: 13 residues. CDR3 coding DNA: TGTGCCAGCAGTTTAGGTCGACGGGAGACCCAGTACTTC. Amino acid sequence: CASSLGRRETQYF.

This clonotype was counted a few times. The V call is TRBV7-2, the J call TRBJ2-2, with 11 bases lining up with TRBD2. The CDR3 extends over 17 amino acids. CDR1 is SGHTA, CDR2 FQGNSA, per germline. Germline trimming cut 6 bases from V and 5 bases from J; bases unmatched to any gene: 11. The CDR3 region is CASSPSLAGGFTGELFF. The CDR3 nucleotides read TGTGCCAGCAGTCCGTCCCTAGCGGGAGGATTTACCGGGGAGCTGTTTTTT.

V and J are TRBV20-1 and TRBJ2-5; D possibly corresponds to TRBD1 (6 bases). Per germline, CDR1 DFQATT and CDR2 SNEGSKA (reference sequence). The V end lost 3 bases, the J end lost 1 base, and 15 bases lay between the germline ends. The CDR3 contains 15 residues. The CDR3 region is CSASGTLGFQETQYF. In DNA form, the CDR3 reads TGCAGTGCTAGCGGGACACTGGGGTTCCAAGAGACCCAGTACTTC.

This clonotype was recorded many times. This chain connects TRBV27 to TRBJ2-7, with 12 bases matching TRBD2. Unmatched junction bases numbered 8, after V lost 8 bases and J lost 6 bases. The CDR3 contains 14 residues. Per the germline V gene, CDR1 is MNHEY and CDR2 is SMNVEV (reference sequence). The CDR3 here is CASAASGRALEQYF. The CDR3 nucleotides are TGTGCCAGCGCCGCTAGCGGGAGGGCCCTCGAGCAGTACTTC.

The rearrangement joins TRBV5-1 to TRBJ2-7, with D unresolved. Trimming stripped 2 bases from V and 3 bases from J, with 9 bases between. CDR3 length: 13 residues. Germline V CDR1 and CDR2: SGHRS, YFSETQ. CDR3 in amino acids: CASSLSDDYEQYF. The DNA of the CDR3 is TGCGCCAGCAGCTTATCTGACGACTACGAGCAGTACTTC.

This clonotype was detected ten times or more. V is TRBV7-3 and J is TRBJ2-2; D unclear. The CDR3 has 16 amino acids. CDR1 and CDR2 from the germline V gene are SGHTA and FQGTGA. The V end lost 1 base, the J end lost 0 bases, and 9 bases lay between the germline ends. The chain's CDR3 is CASSLNHRANTGELFF. The DNA for the CDR3 is TGTGCCAGCAGCTTAAATCACCGCGCGAACACCGGGGAGCTGTTTTTT. The variable domain in full, completed from reference TRBV7-3 and TRBJ2-2, reads GAGVSQTPSNKVTEKGKYVELRCDPISGHTALYWYRQSLGQGPEFLIYFQGTGAADDSGLPNDRFFAVRPEGSVSTLKIQRTERGDSAVYLCASSLNHRANTGELFFGEGSRLTVL.

This clonotype was counted ten times or more. The gene calls are TRBV6-2 or TRBV6-3 and TRBJ1-5; TRBD1 might be the D (5 bases). Per germline, CDR1 MNHEY and CDR2 SVGEGT. The CDR3 is 17 amino acids. The V gene lost 6 bases and the J gene lost 0 bases, with 18 bases spanning the gap. CDR3: CASSRGTSGPSNQPQHF. CDR3 coding DNA: TGTGCCAGCAGCCGCGGGACCTCCGGCCCTAGCAATCAGCCCCAGCATTTT.

The rearrangement joins TRBV30 to TRBJ2-2; TRBD2 aligns across 10 bases. Per the germline V gene, CDR1 is GTSNPN and CDR2 is SVGIG (reference sequence). This CDR3 contains 15 residues. V lost 3 bases and J lost 5; bases outside the gene matches: 6. The CDR3 region has the DNA TGTGCCTGGAGCTTTCTAGCGGGAGTTACCGGGGAGCTGTTTTTT. Its translation is CAWSFLAGVTGELFF.

The chain is built from TRBV6-1 and TRBJ1-2; the D gene is possibly TRBD1 (5 bases). The V and J ends lost 7 bases and 4 bases respectively, with 13 bases between them. The CDR3 length is 13 residues. Germline V CDR1 and CDR2: MNHNS, SASEGT. The CDR3 sequence is CASTISGVYGYTF. The CDR3, as DNA: TGTGCCAGCACCATTTCGGGGGTCTATGGCTACACCTTC.

The V call is TRBV12-3 or TRBV12-4, the J call TRBJ1-2; D might be TRBD1 (6 bases). There are 15 residues in the CDR3. Deletions cut 1 base from V and 3 bases from J, with 12 bases between. CDR3 DNA sequence: TGTGCCAGCAGTTTAGGGACAGACTATTACTATGGCTACACCTTC. Translation: CASSLGTDYYYGYTF.

The V call is TRBV28, the J call TRBJ1-5; 10 bases are a match to TRBD1. Looked up from germline, CDR1 is MDHEN and CDR2 is SYDVKM. Trimming cost V 6 bases and J 3 bases; bases outside gene matches: 8. CDR3 length equals 16 residues. The chain's CDR3 is CASRQPGQGSNQPQHF. The DNA of the CDR3 is TGTGCCAGCAGACAACCGGGACAGGGGTCCAATCAGCCCCAGCATTTT.

This clonotype has at least ten counts. This rearrangement joins TRBV30 to TRBJ1-2; D perhaps matches TRBD1 (6 bases). From germline, CDR1 is GTSNPN and CDR2 SVGIG (reference sequence). CDR3 size: 15 residues. V dropped 1 base and J dropped 2 bases, with 14 bases sitting between them. In nucleotides, the CDR3 is TGTGCCTGGAGTGGACCGGGACACATGAACTATGGCTACACCTTC. It specifies CAWSGPGHMNYGYTF.

This clonotype has ten or more counts. The J gene is TRBJ1-5, the V gene TRBV3-1; a weak D match, TRBD1 (5 bases). CDR3 length: 15 residues. Germline loops: CDR1 LGHDT, CDR2 YNNKEL (reference sequence). The V end lost 4 bases, the J end lost 5 bases, and 15 bases lay between the germline ends. The CDR3 loop is CASSLGGGRDQPQHF. The CDR3 DNA is TGTGCCAGCAGCCTCGGCGGGGGGAGGGATCAGCCCCAGCATTTT. The whole variable domain, remainder taken from reference TRBV3-1 and TRBJ1-5, is DTAVSQTPKYLVTQMGNDKSIKCEQNLGHDTMYWYKQDSKKFLKIMFSYNNKELIINETVPNRFSPKSPDKAHLNLHINSLELGDSAVYFCASSLGGGRDQPQHFGDGTRLSIL.

There are many counts of this clonotype. CDR3 sequence reads: CASRLQGAQPQHF. In DNA, the CDR3 is TGTGCCAGCAGACTACAGGGGGCTCAGCCCCAGCATTTT. The chain couples TRBV6-2 or TRBV6-3 to TRBJ1-5; 9 bases agree with TRBD1. Germline V gene data show CDR1 as MNHEY and CDR2 as SVGEGT. The ends lost 6 bases at V and 6 bases at J; junction bases unmatched: 3. This CDR3 comprises 13 residues.

This clonotype was picked up one time. This sequence joins TRBV30 and TRBJ1-2; D is undetermined. Trimming pared 8 bases from V and 4 bases from J, leaving 14 bases between. Germline lookup yields CDR1 GTSNPN and CDR2 SVGIG (reference sequence). The length of the CDR3 is 12 residues. CDR3 loop: CALFRLFYGYTF. The CDR3 region has the DNA TGTGCCCTTTTCAGGTTATTCTATGGCTACACCTTC.

This clonotype was counted ten times or more. The gene calls are TRBV20-1 and TRBJ2-7; D is possibly TRBD1 or TRBD2 (5 bases each). The CDR3 has 14 amino acids. The V gene's germline CDR1 is DFQATT and CDR2 SNEGSKA (reference sequence). V lost 6 bases to trimming and J lost 3 bases, with 18 bases between them. The CDR3 here is CSAQSWGSDYEQYF. In DNA form, the CDR3 reads TGCAGTGCCCAAAGTTGGGGGAGTGACTACGAGCAGTACTTC.

This clonotype appeared many times. The V gene is TRBV6-5, the J gene TRBJ1-1, with TRBD1 as a possible D gene (5 bases). CDR3 length equals 16 residues. Germline V gene data show CDR1 as MNHEY and CDR2 as SVGAGI. Trimming removed 0 bases at V and 2 bases at J, with 13 bases between. Here the CDR3 DNA reads TGTGCCAGCAGTTACTCCCCGGGACGGCCTAACACTGAAGCTTTCTTT. Encoded protein: CASSYSPGRPNTEAFF.

The CDR3 nucleotides read TGTGCCAGTTCCGGTGGACCGGGGGGGACTTTTGACCAGCAGTACTTC. Translation: CASSGGPGGTFDQQYF. The chain is built from TRBV25-1 and TRBJ2-7; 8 bases line up with TRBD2. V gave up 9 bases and J gave up 8 bases; unmatched junction bases: 21. The CDR3 is 16 residues long. Germline CDR1 reads MGHDK; CDR2 reads SYGVNS.

The rearrangement joins TRBV11-2 to TRBJ1-5; D may be TRBD1 (6 bases). Deletions cut 6 bases from V and 4 bases from J, with 13 bases between. The CDR3 has 14 residues. Germline V gives CDR1 SGHAT, CDR2 FQNNGV. The CDR3 protein is CASSNGGGNQPQHF. The CDR3 nucleotides are TGTGCCAGCAGTAATGGGGGCGGAAATCAGCCCCAGCATTTT.

This clonotype was detected only a few times. The rearrangement links TRBV15 to TRBJ2-2; D call uncertain. Trimming shortened V by 0 bases and J by 1 base, and 6 bases separated the two germline ends. CDR1 and CDR2 from the germline V gene are LNHNV and YYDKDF (reference sequence). The CDR3 length is 15 residues. The CDR3 loop reads CATSREGVNTGELFF. The CDR3 DNA reads as TGTGCCACCAGCAGAGAGGGCGTGAACACCGGGGAGCTGTTTTTT.

This clonotype was seen many times. V gene TRBV6-5 combines with J gene TRBJ2-7; TRBD1 matches 7 bases. The CDR3 has 16 amino acids. V trimming: 5 bases; J trimming: 0 bases; junction bases outside the gene matches: 10. In germline, CDR1 is MNHEY, CDR2 SVGAGI. The CDR3 bases are TGTGCCAGCAGTACGCACACCGGGACAGTCTCCTACGAGCAGTACTTC. This gives the protein CASSTHTGTVSYEQYF.